Listed here are 15 T cell receptor beta chains from one sample, sequenced in a study of T cell clonality in common variable immunodeficiency. The protocol was immunoSEQ multiplex PCR, while the TCRdb copy is restricted to in-frame clones and leaves out a portion. The profile covers some 53,000 clones, none occurring a single time. Material: peripheral blood mononuclear cells. The source is a person aged 18 to 75 in good health.

Of note for this clone: The CDR3 extends 3 residues past the end of the read, so its final part is completed from the germline J gene. The genes are TRBV2 and TRBJ2-1; possibly TRBD2 for D (7 bases). The V gene's germline CDR1 is SNHLY and CDR2 FYNNEI. There are 16 residues in the CDR3. V was clipped by 0 bases and J by 8 bases, with 17 bases between them. Incomplete CDR3 DNA: TGTGCCAGCAGTGAAGCCCGGGGTCGCGGGGGCGATGAG. It encodes CASSEARGRGGDE. From start to end, the CDR3 is CASSEARGRGGDEQFF.

The table lists this clone with many counts. Partial CDR3 DNA: TGCAGCGCCTCAGGGTATACCTACGAG. Protein sequence: CSASGYTYE. The complete CDR3 reads CSASGYTYEQYF. The V and J genes are TRBV29-1 and TRBJ2-7; weak D call: TRBD1 (5 bases). The read ends 3 residues shy of where the CDR3 ends; the end is completed using the germline J gene. CDR3 length: 12 residues. V shed 7 bases and J shed 2 bases, with 12 bases lying between them. Germline CDR1 SQVTM, CDR2 ANQGSEA.

This clone occurred many times. The read is 3 residues too short to cover the CDR3 end, so that end is filled in from the germline J gene. The V and J genes are TRBV24-1 and TRBJ1-5, with a tentative D call TRBD1 (5 bases). The germline gives CDR1 KGHDR, CDR2 SFDVKD. The CDR3 spans 14 residues. Trimming stripped 3 bases from V and 3 bases from J, with 8 bases between. Partial CDR3 DNA: TGTGCCACCAGTGATCAGGGTTTCAATCAGCCC. Encoded protein: CATSDQGFNQP. The CDR3, in full, reads CATSDQGFNQPQHF.

The table lists this clone with many counts. Coverage ceases 3 residues before the CDR3 finishes, and the germline J gene fills in the end. This chain links TRBV12-3 or TRBV12-4 with TRBJ2-7; D is possibly TRBD2 (5 bases). V was trimmed by 6 bases and J by 1 base, leaving 16 bases between them. The CDR3 loop spans 15 amino acids. CDR3 DNA, as far as it was read: TGTGCCAGCAGACAAGACGACCGGGGTTCCTACGAG. Translation gives CASRQDDRGSYE. The entire CDR3 is CASRQDDRGSYEQYF.

Ten or more counts support this clone. The read halts 3 residues ahead of the CDR3 end, with the missing end drawn from the germline J gene. The chain links TRBV7-7 to TRBJ2-1; maybe TRBD2 (6 bases). CDR3 length: 13 amino acids. Germline CDR1 is SSHAT and CDR2 is FNYEAQ (reference sequence). The CDR3 region is CASAASEYNEQFF. CDR3 bases read: TGTGCTAGCGCGGCTAGCGAGTACAATGAG.

This clone has at least ten counts. The CDR3 bases that were read are TGTGCCATCAGTGAGCCTGGGGGACAGAATTTCCAAGAGACG. It is translated as CAISEPGGQNFQET. The CDR3 in its entirety is CAISEPGGQNFQETQYF. The chain employs TRBV10-3 and TRBJ2-3, with 7 bases matching TRBD1. Read data end 3 residues before the CDR3 end; the end is taken from the germline J gene. This CDR3 has 17 amino acids. Germline V gene sequence: CDR1 ENHRY, CDR2 SYGVKD.

The table lists this clone with many counts. Read data end 3 residues before the CDR3 end; the end is taken from the germline J gene. The V gene is TRBV28, the J gene TRBJ2-3; D not resolved. The germline gives CDR1 MDHEN, CDR2 SYDVKM. The CDR3 is made up of 16 amino acids. V gave up 3 bases and J gave up 0 bases, with 13 bases separating them. The sequenced part of the CDR3 DNA is TGTGCCAGCAGTTTGGTCGCCTACCCTAGCACAGATACG. Translated: CASSLVAYPSTDT. The full CDR3 protein reads CASSLVAYPSTDTQYF.

This clone was seen many times. Coverage ceases 3 residues before the CDR3 finishes, and the germline J gene fills in the end. The V gene is TRBV30, the J gene TRBJ1-1; the D is unclear. This CDR3 contains 13 residues. The germline gives CDR1 GTSNPN, CDR2 SVGIG (reference sequence). V was clipped by 4 bases and J by 0 bases, with 9 bases between them. The DNA read from the CDR3 is TGTGCCTGGAAGAGGGTTATGAACACTGAA. It yields the protein CAWKRVMNTE. The entire CDR3 protein is CAWKRVMNTEAFF.

There are many counts of this clone. Read sequence stops 3 residues before the CDR3 end, and the germline J gene provides the missing end. V gene TRBV30 combines with J gene TRBJ1-3; D possibly corresponds to TRBD1 (5 bases). The CDR3 consists of 15 residues. Germline V lookup: CDR1 GTSNPN, CDR2 SVGIG (reference sequence). Trimming pared 1 base from V and 3 bases from J, leaving 13 bases between. The part of the CDR3 DNA that was read is TGTGCCTGGAGTGAAGGGGTCCTCTATGGAAACACC. This sequence encodes CAWSEGVLYGNT. The complete CDR3 reads CAWSEGVLYGNTIYF. Complete variable domain (other parts from reference TRBV30 and TRBJ1-3): SQTIHQWPATLVQPVGSPLSLECTVEGTSNPNLYWYRQAAGRGLQLLFYSVGIGQISSEVPQNLSASRPQDRQFILSSKKLLLSDSGFYLCAWSEGVLYGNTIYFGEGSWLTVV.

This clone was seen at least ten times. The read ends 3 residues shy of where the CDR3 ends; the end is completed using the germline J gene. V gene TRBV7-8 combines with J gene TRBJ2-2; D possibly corresponds to TRBD1 (5 bases). Germline CDR1 and CDR2: SGHVS and FQNEAQ. CDR3 length equals 18 residues. V lost 2 bases and J lost 4, with 20 bases in between. CDR3 sequence reads: CASSLYLFPGQITGELFF. Incomplete CDR3 DNA: TGTGCCAGCAGCTTATACCTGTTCCCAGGGCAAATCACCGGGGAG.

This clone was seen at least ten times. The read comes to an end 3 residues before the CDR3 does, leaving the germline J gene to fill in the end. The chain employs TRBV19 and TRBJ2-1, with 11 positions matching TRBD2. This CDR3 comprises 15 residues. The junction had 5 bases not matched to a gene; V was cut back by 6 bases and J by 4 bases. Germline values: CDR1 LNHDA, CDR2 SQIVND (reference sequence). CDR3 residues: CASRLAGGGYNEQFF. CDR3 DNA (partial): TGTGCCAGTAGGCTAGCGGGAGGCGGGTACAATGAG.

This clone occurred many times. The read halts 3 residues ahead of the CDR3 end, with the missing end drawn from the germline J gene. The rearrangement uses TRBV18 and TRBJ2-7; TRBD2 is a possible D gene (6 bases). Trimming removed 3 bases at V and 2 bases at J, with 11 bases between. This CDR3 is 14 amino acids long. CDR1 and CDR2 (germline): KGHSH, LQKENI. The CDR3 region is CASSPSPGAYEQYF. The part of the CDR3 DNA that was read is TGTGCCAGCTCACCCAGCCCGGGGGCCTACGAG.

This clone was seen at least ten times. The CDR3 goes on 3 residues after the read ends, and that part is filled in from the germline J gene. The V gene is TRBV6-1, the J gene TRBJ2-7; 10 nucleotides line up with TRBD1. The CDR3 is made up of 14 amino acids. CDR1 and CDR2 (germline): MNHNS, SASEGT. With 4 bases clipped from V and 4 bases from J, the junction kept 4 bases outside the gene matches. CDR3 DNA, as far as it was read: TGTGCCAGCAGTGTAGGGACAGGGGTTTACGAG. Translation: CASSVGTGVYE. In full, the CDR3 reads CASSVGTGVYEQYF.

In this sample, this clone turned up many times. The missing CDR3 end, 3 residues past where the read stops, is filled in from the germline J gene. The V call is TRBV10-3, the J call TRBJ2-5; the match to TRBD2 covers 8 bases. The ends lost 6 bases at V and 4 bases at J; junction bases unmatched: 7. The CDR3 has 14 residues. CDR1 is ENHRY and CDR2 is SYGVKD in the germline V gene. Incomplete CDR3 DNA: TGTGCCATCAGGGGAGCGGGAGAGGTAGAGACC. This codes for CAIRGAGEVET. Given in full, the CDR3 is CAIRGAGEVETQYF.

This clone was counted at least ten times. Read sequence stops 3 residues before the CDR3 end, and the germline J gene provides the missing end. The gene calls are TRBV7-6 and TRBJ1-1, with 9 bases aligning to TRBD1. Trimming at V came to 1 base and at J to 1 base, leaving 1 base not matched to a gene. This CDR3 has 15 residues. In germline, CDR1 is SGHVS, CDR2 FNYEAQ. The CDR3 DNA, read in part, is TGTGCCAGCAGCTTAGGGACAGGGGCGAACACTGAA. It translates to CASSLGTGANTE. Given in full, the CDR3 is CASSLGTGANTEAFF. Complete variable domain (other parts from reference TRBV7-6 and TRBJ1-1): GAGVSQSPRYKVTKRGQDVALRCDPISGHVSLYWYRQALGQGPEFLTYFNYEAQQDKSGLPNDRFSAERPEGSISTLTIQRTEQRDSAMYRCASSLGTGANTEAFFGQGTRLTVV.